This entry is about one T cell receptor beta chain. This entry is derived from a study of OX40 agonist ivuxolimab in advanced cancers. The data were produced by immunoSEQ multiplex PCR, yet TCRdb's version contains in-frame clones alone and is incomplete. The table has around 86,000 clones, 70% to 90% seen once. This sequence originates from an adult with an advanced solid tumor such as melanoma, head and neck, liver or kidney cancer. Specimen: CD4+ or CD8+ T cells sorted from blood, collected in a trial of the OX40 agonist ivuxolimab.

The CDR3 DNA follows: TGTGCCAGCAGCTCCGACCGGCGCGAGCAGTACTTC. Translation gives CASSSDRREQYF. The chain uses TRBV11-2 and TRBJ2-7; D is unclear. The CDR3 spans 12 residues. Trimming removed 4 bases at V and 6 bases at J, with 10 bases between. The germline gives CDR1 SGHAT, CDR2 FQNNGV.